The present T cell receptor (beta chain) was sequenced within a study of OX40 agonist ivuxolimab in advanced cancers. Across the whole study: Ivuxolimab doses were 0.01, 0.1, 0.3, 1.5, 3 or 10 mg/kg every 2 weeks.

Assay used: immunoSEQ multiplex PCR; TCRdb lists only in-frame clones, some missing. The sample shows about 14,000 clones, roughly 85% of them seen only once. Study-level findings and limits: The mean number of expanded clones was higher in CD8+ T cells than in CD4+. Expanded peripheral T-cell antigen specificity went undetermined. Those patients achieving a partial response at 0.1-3.0 mg/kg showed among the lowest clonal expansion.

Concerning this clone itself: Its antigen is still unknown.

Germline CDR1 LNHDA, CDR2 SQIVND (reference sequence). The CDR3 has 13 amino acids. Trimming stripped 11 bases from V and 8 bases from J, with 19 bases between. The clonotype originates from an adult with an advanced solid tumor such as melanoma, head and neck, liver or kidney cancer. The chain combines TRBV19 with TRBJ2-1; tentative D call: TRBD2 (5 bases). Sequencing used CD4+ or CD8+ T cells sorted from blood, obtained in a trial of the OX40 agonist ivuxolimab. CDR3 sequence reads: CACEGLDSYEQFF. The CDR3, as DNA: TGTGCCTGTGAGGGCCTTGATAGCTATGAGCAGTTCTTC.